Below are 25 T cell receptor beta chains sequenced from a single sample in a study of shared T cell receptors in the human thymus. Profiled with immunoSEQ multiplex PCR; TCRdb holds only in-frame clones, not every one. The sample includes hundreds of thousands of clones, around 87% of them seen just once. This sample was also put to use in a study of human thymus T cells.

Material: thymocytes. Source of these receptors: a boy younger than two with a congenital heart defect.

V usage is TRBV5-6 and J usage is TRBJ2-1; 7 bases line up with TRBD2. Germline lookup yields CDR1 SGHDT and CDR2 YYEEEE. The CDR3 spans 18 residues. V shed 1 base, J shed 4 bases, and the junction held 14 bases outside the gene matches. This CDR3 is CASSLPGTGRRTYNEQFF. The CDR3 nucleotides are TGTGCCAGCAGCTTGCCTGGGACCGGGAGGAGAACTTACAATGAGCAGTTCTTC.

The rearrangement uses TRBV6-7 and TRBJ2-1, with 7 bases fitting TRBD1. TRBV6-7 is an ORF, and what it does is uncertain. With 2 bases clipped from V and 13 bases from J, the junction kept 5 bases outside the gene matches. The CDR3 runs 12 residues. CDR3 amino acids: CASSYTRQGQFF. The CDR3 DNA is TGTGCCAGCAGTTACACCCGACAGGGTCAGTTCTTC.

Points on this clone: Germline and junction disagree at one end, which may indicate a read error. The V gene is TRBV2, the J gene TRBJ2-1; TRBD2 agrees at 8 bases. CDR1 SNHLY and CDR2 FYNNEI come from the germline V gene. CDR3 length equals 16 residues. The CDR3 protein is CASTEASGFPYNEQFF. The DNA of the CDR3 is TGTGCCAGCACTGAAGCTAGCGGGTTCCCGTACAATGAGCAGTTCTTC.

This chain connects TRBV18 to TRBJ1-1, with D hard to call. The germline V gene has CDR1 KGHSH and CDR2 LQKENI. V was cut by 5 bases and J by 6 bases, with 10 bases left in between. The CDR3 contains 12 residues. The DNA of the CDR3 is TGTGCCAGCTCAGTCAGGTCTCCTGAAGCTTTCTTT. The encoded protein is CASSVRSPEAFF.

The CDR3 region is CASSLPRRAPYEQYF. CDR3 in DNA: TGTGCCAGCAGCTTGCCTCGGCGGGCCCCCTACGAGCAGTACTTC. The chain employs TRBV5-6 and TRBJ2-7; TRBD2 might be the D (5 bases). Trimming took 1 base from V and 2 from J, leaving 13 bases between them. CDR3 size: 15 residues. Germline CDR1 and CDR2: SGHDT and YYEEEE.

The V and J genes are TRBV4-3 and TRBJ1-5; 8 bases agree with TRBD1. The CDR3 spans 20 residues. V gave up 4 bases and J gave up 1 base; unmatched junction bases: 18. CDR1 LGHNA and CDR2 YSLEER come from the germline V gene. The CDR3 DNA reads as TGCGCCAGCAGCCTTAGGGCCATGGGACAGGCCTTAGGAAGCAATCAGCCCCAGCATTTT. This encodes CASSLRAMGQALGSNQPQHF.

The J gene is TRBJ1-2, the V gene TRBV5-4, with TRBD1 as a possible D gene (5 bases). There are 15 residues in the CDR3. Deletions cut 0 bases from V and 6 bases from J, with 15 bases between. CDR1 and CDR2 from the germline V gene are SGHNT and YYREEE (reference sequence). The CDR3 region has the DNA TGTGCCAGCAGCTTGGCCGGGGGGGAAGTCCATGGCTACACCTTC. Translation gives CASSLAGGEVHGYTF.

The rearrangement joins TRBV7-9 to TRBJ2-6; TRBD1 agrees at 8 bases. Per the germline V gene, CDR1 is SEHNR and CDR2 is FQNEAQ (reference sequence). V dropped 5 bases and J dropped 10; count of bases not matched to a gene: 4. The CDR3 runs to 13 residues. CDR3 loop: CASSQGAGNVLTF. CDR3 DNA sequence: TGTGCCAGCAGCCAGGGGGCCGGAAACGTCCTGACTTTC.

Here the CDR3 reads CASTLRVPSYNEQFF. The CDR3, as DNA: TGCGCCAGCACCCTGCGGGTCCCTTCCTACAATGAGCAGTTCTTC. This chain joins TRBV5-1 and TRBJ2-1, with D possibly being TRBD2 (5 bases). The V end lost 6 bases, the J end lost 1 base, and 14 bases lay between the germline ends. Germline CDR1 reads SGHRS; CDR2 reads YFSETQ. The CDR3 consists of 15 residues.

The chain couples TRBV12-1 to TRBJ2-7; TRBD1, the D gene given by the table, was not confirmed from the DNA. TRBV12-1 constitutes a pseudogene. The CDR3 has 18 residues. The CDR3: CASSFASSGTGGLNEQYF. The CDR3 bases are TGTGCCAGCAGCTTTGCTTCATCCGGGACAGGGGGCCTAAACGAGCAGTACTTC.

The J gene is TRBJ1-6, the V gene TRBV12-5; D is undetermined. The V end was cut by 0 bases, the J end by 7 bases, with 13 bases between. CDR3 length: 16 amino acids. Germline CDR1 and CDR2: LGHNT and FRNRAP. CDR3 bases: TGTGCTAGTGGTTTGGTACTGCCAGGTGGAAATTCACCCCTCCACTTT. It encodes CASGLVLPGGNSPLHF.

The chain joins TRBV6-1 to TRBJ1-5; D might be TRBD1 (6 bases). This CDR3 is 16 amino acids long. Germline V gene data show CDR1 as MNHNS and CDR2 as SASEGT. The germline V and J ends were trimmed by 4 bases and 4 bases, with 17 bases remaining between them. CDR3 DNA sequence: TGTGCCAGCAGTGTCACAGGGACCCTCACTAATCAGCCCCAGCATTTT. Translating gives CASSVTGTLTNQPQHF.

This clone was observed a single time. The rearrangement links TRBV6-5 to TRBJ1-2, with D possibly matching TRBD1 (5 bases). Looked up from germline, CDR1 is MNHEY and CDR2 is SVGAGI. V was clipped by 5 bases and J by 1 base, with 14 bases between them. The CDR3 length is 15 residues. CDR3: CASSPNYRINYGYTF. DNA for the CDR3: TGTGCCAGCAGTCCCAACTACAGGATTAACTATGGCTACACCTTC.

The rearrangement uses TRBV9 and TRBJ1-3; no firm D call. Germline CDR1 SGDLS, CDR2 YYNGEE. This CDR3 region has 14 residues. Trimming stripped 0 bases from V and 3 bases from J, with 7 bases between. This chain's CDR3 is CASSVDGLGNTIYF. Written as DNA, the CDR3 is TGTGCCAGCAGCGTAGACGGACTTGGAAACACCATATATTTT.

The J gene is TRBJ1-2, the V gene TRBV19; perhaps TRBD1 as D (6 bases). V was clipped by 5 bases and J by 7 bases, with 17 bases between them. The CDR3 length is 14 residues. Germline V gives CDR1 LNHDA, CDR2 SQIVND (reference sequence). CDR3 nucleotides: TGTGCCAGTAGTCTTTCCACAGGGTATGGTGGCTACACCTTC. Encoded protein: CASSLSTGYGGYTF.

The chain links TRBV10-2 to TRBJ2-3, with 10 bases identical to TRBD1. The V segment lost 10 bases and the J segment 1 base; nucleotides outside the gene matches: 2. The CDR3 loop spans 13 amino acids. The germline V gene has CDR1 WSHSY and CDR2 SAAADI. The chain's CDR3 is CAIGTGGTDTQYF. In nucleotides, the CDR3 is TGCGCCATCGGGACAGGGGGCACAGATACGCAGTATTTT.

The genes are TRBV7-6 and TRBJ2-1, with 16 bases that match TRBD2. The CDR3 contains 18 residues. Germline V gives CDR1 SGHVS, CDR2 FNYEAQ. With 1 base clipped from V and 5 bases from J, the junction kept 5 bases outside the gene matches. CDR3 region: CASSLGPGTSGRDNEQFF. The CDR3 DNA sequence: TGTGCCAGCAGCTTAGGCCCCGGGACTAGCGGGAGGGACAATGAGCAGTTCTTC.

This rearrangement joins TRBV5-4 to TRBJ2-5; 9 bases line up with TRBD2. Germline values: CDR1 SGHNT, CDR2 YYREEE (reference sequence). V shed 2 bases, J shed 3 bases, and the junction held 5 bases outside the gene matches. This CDR3 is 15 amino acids long. Written as DNA, the CDR3 is TGTGCCAGCAGCTTCCTGACTAGCGGTAAAGAGACCCAGTACTTC. This encodes CASSFLTSGKETQYF.

V usage is TRBV9 and J usage is TRBJ1-2, with 7 bases that match TRBD1. The germline gives CDR1 SGDLS, CDR2 YYNGEE. After removal of 0 bases from V and 1 base from J, the junction contained 9 bases not matched to a gene. The CDR3 runs to 17 residues. In DNA form, the CDR3 reads TGTGCCAGCAGCGTAGCGCGTCATGGACAGGATAACTATGGCTACACCTTC. Amino acids: CASSVARHGQDNYGYTF.

The CDR3 nucleotides are TGTGCCAGCAGTCAGGGGGCAATGAGGTCCTATAATTCACCCCTCCACTTT. Residues: CASSQGAMRSYNSPLHF. The chain joins TRBV27 to TRBJ1-6, with 8 bases identical to TRBD1. The V and J ends lost 5 bases and 1 base, in that order; junction bases with no gene match: 7. The CDR3 is 17 amino acids. Germline CDR1 and CDR2: MNHEY and SMNVEV (reference sequence).

V gene TRBV7-2 combines with J gene TRBJ2-7, with 7 bases aligning to TRBD2. Germline V gene sequence: CDR1 SGHTA, CDR2 FQGNSA. This CDR3 has 16 amino acids. J was trimmed by 3 bases and V by 5 bases; bases with no gene match: 13. Written as DNA, the CDR3 is TGTGCCAGCAGCCCCCACCCGGGACTACTTCTCTACGAGCAGTACTTC. Its protein product is CASSPHPGLLLYEQYF.

V gene TRBV15 combines with J gene TRBJ1-6; D might be TRBD1 (5 bases). The CDR3 is 19 residues long. Germline V gene data show CDR1 as LNHNV and CDR2 as YYDKDF (reference sequence). V lost 0 bases and J 0 bases, leaving 15 bases between the germline ends. CDR3 nucleotides: TGTGCCACCAGCAGAGAGGGGGGGAGGGTAAGCTCCTATAATTCACCCCTCCACTTT. This sequence encodes CATSREGGRVSSYNSPLHF.

This sequence joins TRBV6-6 and TRBJ1-1, with D possibly TRBD1 on 5 matching bases. The ends were cut back, 2 bases at V and 4 bases at J, with 14 bases in the middle. In germline, CDR1 is MNHNY, CDR2 SVGAGI (reference sequence). CDR3 length equals 15 residues. The CDR3 sequence is CASSYNPGGGTEAFF. The DNA for the CDR3 is TGTGCCAGCAGTTACAATCCCGGGGGGGGCACTGAAGCTTTCTTT.

About this clone: The germline gene is not matched at one end of the junction; a read error may be the cause. The chain employs TRBV14 and TRBJ2-1; D perhaps matches TRBD2 (5 bases). The CDR3 contains 11 residues. In germline, CDR1 is SGHDN, CDR2 FVKESK. The CDR3 DNA follows: TGTGCCAGCAGCCAAGGGACTTCCTCAGTCTTC. It is translated as CASSQGTSSVF.

J is TRBJ2-1 and V is TRBV27; the match to TRBD2 covers 7 bases. CDR3 length: 16 amino acids. Germline V gene data show CDR1 as MNHEY and CDR2 as SMNVEV (reference sequence). V lost 0 bases to trimming and J lost 0 bases; unmatched junction nucleotides: 2. The CDR3 sequence is CASSLSAGASYNEQFF. The DNA of the CDR3 is TGTGCCAGCAGTTTATCGGCGGGAGCCTCCTACAATGAGCAGTTCTTC.